Listed below are T cell receptor beta chains from one sample, sequenced in a study of T cells after yellow fever vaccination. TCRdb called the 5' RACE reads again in MiXCR, with one record for every CDR3 protein. The table shows some 99,000 distinct CDR3 sequences, with approximately 5.5% occurring only once. The sample was CD8+ T cells sorted from PBMCs, taken 10 days after the yellow fever booster vaccination. The receptors originated from a man younger than 30 who received the YFV17D yellow fever vaccine. CDR3s include the opening cysteine and the closing phenylalanine or tryptophan. Fields, in order: clone size, D gene, J gene, V gene, CDR3 DNA, CDR3 protein. D genes are given only for firm matches. Where a row states a size, it is once, few, many or the class of an expanded clone; other rows omit it.

clone_size: .
d_call: TRBD1
j_call: TRBJ2-1
v_call: TRBV6-4
cdr3_nt: TGTGCCAGCAGTGGCTTGGGACAGGCCAATGAGCAGTTCTTC
cdr3_aa: CASSGLGQANEQFF

clone_size: many
d_call: TRBD2
j_call: TRBJ2-1
v_call: TRBV20-1
cdr3_nt: TGCAGTGCTAGAGACAGAAGCGGGGGGCAACCCTACAATGAGCAGTTCTTC
cdr3_aa: CSARDRSGGQPYNEQFF

clone_size: .
d_call: .
j_call: TRBJ2-7
v_call: TRBV2
cdr3_nt: TGTGCCAGCGTAGGTGGGACGGGGGAGCAGTACTTC
cdr3_aa: CASVGGTGEQYF

clone_size: few
d_call: TRBD1
j_call: TRBJ1-6
v_call: TRBV12-3/TRBV12-4
cdr3_nt: TGTGCCAGCAGTTCCACCCTAGACAGGGTGCGGTCACCCCTCCACTTT
cdr3_aa: CASSSTLDRVRSPLHF

clone_size: many
d_call: .
j_call: TRBJ1-1
v_call: TRBV27
cdr3_nt: TGTGCCAGCAGCTTAGGTACGGAAGCTTTCTTT
cdr3_aa: CASSLGTEAFF

clone_size: .
d_call: TRBD1
j_call: TRBJ2-5
v_call: TRBV29-1
cdr3_nt: TGCAGCGTTGGACAGGGAGTGCAAGAGACCCAGTACTTC
cdr3_aa: CSVGQGVQETQYF

clone_size: many
d_call: .
j_call: TRBJ2-3
v_call: TRBV5-1
cdr3_nt: TGCGCCAGCAGCGTACAGTTTTTTCGGACGCAGTATTTT
cdr3_aa: CASSVQFFRTQYF

clone_size: many
d_call: .
j_call: TRBJ2-1
v_call: TRBV5-1
cdr3_nt: TGCGCCAGCAGCTTGGTAGGGACACCCTACAATGAGCAGTTCTTC
cdr3_aa: CASSLVGTPYNEQFF

clone_size: few
d_call: .
j_call: TRBJ1-6
v_call: TRBV28
cdr3_nt: TGTGCCAGCAGTACTGGTTATAATTCACCCCTCCACTTT
cdr3_aa: CASSTGYNSPLHF

clone_size: .
d_call: TRBD2
j_call: TRBJ2-2
v_call: TRBV3-1
cdr3_nt: TGTGCCAGCAGCCAAGTATTAGCGGGCACCGGGGAGCTGTTTTTT
cdr3_aa: CASSQVLAGTGELFF

clone_size: .
d_call: .
j_call: TRBJ1-2
v_call: TRBV5-1
cdr3_nt: TGCGCCAGCAGCTTGGCTGAAGTGGGGTCCTATGGCTACACCTTC
cdr3_aa: CASSLAEVGSYGYTF

clone_size: .
d_call: .
j_call: TRBJ1-2
v_call: TRBV4-2
cdr3_nt: TGTGCCAGCAGCCAAGATCGTCACTCCAGGAAGGATGGCTACACCTTC
cdr3_aa: CASSQDRHSRKDGYTF

clone_size: many
d_call: .
j_call: TRBJ2-1
v_call: TRBV9
cdr3_nt: TGTGCCAGCAGCGTCCATGATTACAATGAGCAGTTCTTC
cdr3_aa: CASSVHDYNEQFF

clone_size: many
d_call: .
j_call: TRBJ2-6
v_call: TRBV7-2
cdr3_nt: TGTGCCAGCAGCTCAAGACCGCTCCCTGGGGCCAACGTCCTGACTTTC
cdr3_aa: CASSSRPLPGANVLTF

clone_size: .
d_call: .
j_call: TRBJ1-5
v_call: TRBV7-6
cdr3_nt: TGTGCCAGCAGCCCAGAGGGGAACAATCAGCCCCAGCATTTT
cdr3_aa: CASSPEGNNQPQHF

clone_size: many
d_call: .
j_call: TRBJ1-6
v_call: TRBV6-5
cdr3_nt: TGTGCCAGCAGTTACGTCGGGGTGTCTCGTAATTCACCCCTCCACTTT
cdr3_aa: CASSYVGVSRNSPLHF

clone_size: .
d_call: .
j_call: TRBJ1-2
v_call: TRBV7-9
cdr3_nt: TGTGCCAGCAGCTTCGAGGCGGGTGGCTACACCTTC
cdr3_aa: CASSFEAGGYTF

clone_size: few
d_call: .
j_call: TRBJ2-6
v_call: TRBV5-6
cdr3_nt: TGTGCCAGCAGCTTCTCCCCGGGGTCTGGGGCCAACGTCCTGACTTTC
cdr3_aa: CASSFSPGSGANVLTF

clone_size: many
d_call: TRBD1
j_call: TRBJ1-1
v_call: TRBV19
cdr3_nt: TGTGCCAGTAGTGAGGGGACAGCTGAAGCTTTCTTT
cdr3_aa: CASSEGTAEAFF

clone_size: .
d_call: .
j_call: TRBJ2-1
v_call: TRBV4-1
cdr3_nt: TGCGCCAGCAGCCAAGGACTCCGCCCCGGTGAGCAGTTCTTC
cdr3_aa: CASSQGLRPGEQFF

clone_size: .
d_call: .
j_call: TRBJ2-5
v_call: TRBV5-6
cdr3_nt: TGTGCCAGCAGCTTGCTTCATGGAGGGACGGGGGTTCCCCAGTACTTC
cdr3_aa: CASSLLHGGTGVPQYF

clone_size: .
d_call: TRBD2
j_call: TRBJ2-3
v_call: TRBV7-9
cdr3_nt: TGTGCCAGCGAGGCGGGGGGTGAAGATACGCAGTATTTT
cdr3_aa: CASEAGGEDTQYF

clone_size: many
d_call: .
j_call: TRBJ2-7
v_call: TRBV4-1
cdr3_nt: TGCGCCAGCAGCCAAGATCGGGGGGCGATAGACGAGCAGTACTTC
cdr3_aa: CASSQDRGAIDEQYF

clone_size: few
d_call: .
j_call: TRBJ1-5
v_call: TRBV6-2/TRBV6-3
cdr3_nt: TGTGCCAGCAGTTACTCTTATCAGCCCCAGCATTTT
cdr3_aa: CASSYSYQPQHF

clone_size: few
d_call: .
j_call: TRBJ1-1
v_call: TRBV9
cdr3_nt: TGTGCCAGCAGCGTTGGGATGAACACTGAAGCTTTCTTT
cdr3_aa: CASSVGMNTEAFF

clone_size: many
d_call: .
j_call: TRBJ2-3
v_call: TRBV11-2
cdr3_nt: TGTGCCAGCAGTGAGGGGCGGGGCACAGATACGCAGTATTTT
cdr3_aa: CASSEGRGTDTQYF

clone_size: .
d_call: .
j_call: TRBJ2-7
v_call: TRBV21-1
cdr3_nt: TGTGCCAGCAGCGCAGGGACAGGGGGTATGTACGAGCAGTACTTC
cdr3_aa: CASSAGTGGMYEQYF

clone_size: few
d_call: .
j_call: TRBJ2-3
v_call: TRBV24-1
cdr3_nt: TGTGCCACCAGTGATAGGGGGAGCCCAGATACGCAGTATTTT
cdr3_aa: CATSDRGSPDTQYF

clone_size: .
d_call: .
j_call: TRBJ2-1
v_call: TRBV7-9
cdr3_nt: TGTGCCAGCAGCTTAGGGGGGCCTAGCTACAATGAGCAGTTCTTC
cdr3_aa: CASSLGGPSYNEQFF

clone_size: .
d_call: .
j_call: TRBJ2-1
v_call: TRBV3-1
cdr3_nt: TGTGCCAGCAGCCAAGACCCGGAGGGGAATGAGCAGTTCTTC
cdr3_aa: CASSQDPEGNEQFF

clone_size: few
d_call: TRBD1
j_call: TRBJ2-3
v_call: TRBV24-1
cdr3_nt: TGTGCCACAGCGGGACAGGGGCTAGATACGCAGTATTTT
cdr3_aa: CATAGQGLDTQYF

clone_size: few
d_call: TRBD1
j_call: TRBJ1-2
v_call: TRBV28
cdr3_nt: TGTGCCAGCAGACACAGGGGGCATTATGGCTACACCTTC
cdr3_aa: CASRHRGHYGYTF

clone_size: few
d_call: TRBD1
j_call: TRBJ1-1
v_call: TRBV6-5
cdr3_nt: TGTGCCAGCAGTTACCCTCGAGCAGGGGGGCAGAACACTGAAGCTTTCTTT
cdr3_aa: CASSYPRAGGQNTEAFF

clone_size: few
d_call: TRBD1
j_call: TRBJ1-1
v_call: TRBV6-5
cdr3_nt: TGTGCCAGCAGTTACCCGGGGGACAGTGAAGCTTTCTTT
cdr3_aa: CASSYPGDSEAFF

clone_size: many
d_call: .
j_call: TRBJ2-5
v_call: TRBV11-2
cdr3_nt: TGTGCCAGCAGCTTAGGGGTCGGGGACCAAGAGACCCAGTACTTC
cdr3_aa: CASSLGVGDQETQYF

clone_size: many
d_call: .
j_call: TRBJ2-2
v_call: TRBV18
cdr3_nt: TGTGCCAGCTCACCAGGGTACACCGGGGAGCTGTTTTTT
cdr3_aa: CASSPGYTGELFF

clone_size: many
d_call: TRBD1
j_call: TRBJ2-1
v_call: TRBV6-5
cdr3_nt: TGTGCCAGCTCACTGGGACAGAGCTCCTACAATGAGCAGTTCTTC
cdr3_aa: CASSLGQSSYNEQFF

clone_size: few
d_call: .
j_call: TRBJ1-2
v_call: TRBV6-2/TRBV6-3
cdr3_nt: TGTGCCAGCAGTTACCCCCTCGACCGGTATGGCTACACCTTC
cdr3_aa: CASSYPLDRYGYTF

clone_size: .
d_call: TRBD2
j_call: TRBJ2-5
v_call: TRBV29-1
cdr3_nt: TGCAGCGTTGAATATGGACTAGCGGGGGGTCAGTACCAAGAGACCCAGTACTTC
cdr3_aa: CSVEYGLAGGQYQETQYF

clone_size: few
d_call: TRBD1
j_call: TRBJ2-4
v_call: TRBV30
cdr3_nt: TGTGCCTGGAAGTGGAAGGGGGCGCAAAACATTCAGTACTTC
cdr3_aa: CAWKWKGAQNIQYF

clone_size: few
d_call: TRBD1
j_call: TRBJ1-5
v_call: TRBV24-1
cdr3_nt: TGTGCCACCAGTGGACAGGGGGCAATTCAGCCCCAGCATTTT
cdr3_aa: CATSGQGAIQPQHF

clone_size: many
d_call: .
j_call: TRBJ2-7
v_call: TRBV7-9
cdr3_nt: TGTGCCAGCAGCTCCGAGGGCTTTCTAGACTACGAGCAGTACTTC
cdr3_aa: CASSSEGFLDYEQYF

clone_size: many
d_call: .
j_call: TRBJ2-2
v_call: TRBV20-1
cdr3_nt: TGCAGTGCTAGAGATCTAGGGGAGGACACCGGGGAGCTGTTTTTT
cdr3_aa: CSARDLGEDTGELFF

clone_size: many
d_call: TRBD1
j_call: TRBJ2-7
v_call: TRBV4-1
cdr3_nt: TGCGCCAGCAGCTCGGGACAGGGGGCAAGAGAGCAGTACTTC
cdr3_aa: CASSSGQGAREQYF

clone_size: few
d_call: .
j_call: TRBJ2-2
v_call: TRBV6-5
cdr3_nt: TGTGCCAGCAGTTATTCAGGGATTGGCGGGGAGCTGTTTTTT
cdr3_aa: CASSYSGIGGELFF

clone_size: few
d_call: .
j_call: TRBJ1-5
v_call: TRBV6-1
cdr3_nt: TGTGCCACCTCCCTCTATGATGCCTTCACTCAGCCCCAGCATTTT
cdr3_aa: CATSLYDAFTQPQHF

clone_size: .
d_call: .
j_call: TRBJ2-2
v_call: TRBV3-1
cdr3_nt: TGTGCCAGCAGCCAAAATCTGGGCGCTAGCGACAAGGCGAACACCGGGGAGCTGTTTTTT
cdr3_aa: CASSQNLGASDKANTGELFF

clone_size: many
d_call: TRBD2
j_call: TRBJ2-5
v_call: TRBV12-3/TRBV12-4
cdr3_nt: TGTGCCAGCACCCCGGGCGGGGGAGAGACCCAGTACTTC
cdr3_aa: CASTPGGGETQYF

clone_size: .
d_call: .
j_call: TRBJ1-2
v_call: TRBV10-2
cdr3_nt: TGCGCCAGCAGCCAAATGGGGGTTGGGCGGAATGGCTACACCTTC
cdr3_aa: CASSQMGVGRNGYTF

clone_size: .
d_call: .
j_call: TRBJ2-7
v_call: TRBV11-1
cdr3_nt: TGTGCCAGCAGCTTAATGGGCGAGCAGTACTTC
cdr3_aa: CASSLMGEQYF

clone_size: .
d_call: .
j_call: TRBJ2-1
v_call: TRBV28
cdr3_nt: TGTGCCAGCAGTTCCCTCCGGGGATACAATGAGCAGTTCTTC
cdr3_aa: CASSSLRGYNEQFF

clone_size: .
d_call: .
j_call: TRBJ2-5
v_call: TRBV15
cdr3_nt: TGTGCCACCAGCAGAGATACAGCGGGCCCCGCCAGGGAGACCCAGTACTTC
cdr3_aa: CATSRDTAGPARETQYF

clone_size: .
d_call: .
j_call: TRBJ2-5
v_call: TRBV4-1
cdr3_nt: TGCGCCAGCAGCCTAAAGCACCTAGGGTACCAAGAGACCCAGTACTTC
cdr3_aa: CASSLKHLGYQETQYF

clone_size: few
d_call: TRBD1
j_call: TRBJ2-2
v_call: TRBV4-3
cdr3_nt: TGCGCCAGCAGCCAAGATCCGGGACAGGGCTCCGGGGAGCTGTTTTTT
cdr3_aa: CASSQDPGQGSGELFF

clone_size: .
d_call: .
j_call: TRBJ2-5
v_call: TRBV29-1
cdr3_nt: TGCAGCGTTGAAAGGAGTGGGGACGAGACCGAGACCCAGTACTTC
cdr3_aa: CSVERSGDETETQYF

clone_size: many
d_call: TRBD1
j_call: TRBJ2-2
v_call: TRBV6-2/TRBV6-3
cdr3_nt: TGTGCCAGCAGTTACCGACAGGGGAACACCGGGGAGCTGTTTTTT
cdr3_aa: CASSYRQGNTGELFF

clone_size: .
d_call: TRBD1
j_call: TRBJ2-3
v_call: TRBV6-5
cdr3_nt: TGTGCCAGCACTCCCGGGACAGGGGGCACAGATACGCAGTATTTT
cdr3_aa: CASTPGTGGTDTQYF

clone_size: .
d_call: .
j_call: TRBJ1-2
v_call: TRBV21-1
cdr3_nt: TGTGCCAGCAGCAAACGAATAACCGTGTTTTACTATGGCTACACCTTC
cdr3_aa: CASSKRITVFYYGYTF

clone_size: few
d_call: TRBD2
j_call: TRBJ2-3
v_call: TRBV6-1
cdr3_nt: TGTGCCAGCAGTGAAGTACTAGCGGGGTCCACAGATACGCAGTATTTT
cdr3_aa: CASSEVLAGSTDTQYF

clone_size: .
d_call: .
j_call: TRBJ1-1
v_call: TRBV10-3
cdr3_nt: TGTGCCATCAGTGAGGGGCGGCAGACGAACACTGAAGCTTTCTTT
cdr3_aa: CAISEGRQTNTEAFF